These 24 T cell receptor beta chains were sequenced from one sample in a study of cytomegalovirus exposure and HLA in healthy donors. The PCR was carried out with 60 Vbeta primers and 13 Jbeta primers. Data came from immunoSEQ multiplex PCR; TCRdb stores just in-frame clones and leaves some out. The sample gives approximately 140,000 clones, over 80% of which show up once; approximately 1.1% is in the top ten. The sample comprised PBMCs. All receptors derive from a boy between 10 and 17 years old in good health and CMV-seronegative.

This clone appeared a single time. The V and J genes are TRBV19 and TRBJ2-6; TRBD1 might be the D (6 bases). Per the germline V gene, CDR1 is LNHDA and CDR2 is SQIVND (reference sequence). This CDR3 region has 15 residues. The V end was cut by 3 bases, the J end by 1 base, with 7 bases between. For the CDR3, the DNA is TGTGCCAGTAGTATGGGGACATCTGGGGCCAACGTCCTGACTTTC. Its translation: CASSMGTSGANVLTF. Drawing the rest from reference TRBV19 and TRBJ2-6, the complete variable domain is DGGITQSPKYLFRKEGQNVTLSCEQNLNHDAMYWYRQDPGQGLRLIYYSQIVNDFQKGDIAEGYSVSREKKESFPLTVTSAQKNPTAFYLCASSMGTSGANVLTFGAGSRLTVL.

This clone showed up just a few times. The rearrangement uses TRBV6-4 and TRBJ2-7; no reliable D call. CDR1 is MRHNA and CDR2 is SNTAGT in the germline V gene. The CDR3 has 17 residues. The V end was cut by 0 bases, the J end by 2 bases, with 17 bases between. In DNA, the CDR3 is TGTGCCAGCAGTGACTCTAATGGCAGCGATGGAGCCTACGAGCAGTACTTC. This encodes CASSDSNGSDGAYEQYF.

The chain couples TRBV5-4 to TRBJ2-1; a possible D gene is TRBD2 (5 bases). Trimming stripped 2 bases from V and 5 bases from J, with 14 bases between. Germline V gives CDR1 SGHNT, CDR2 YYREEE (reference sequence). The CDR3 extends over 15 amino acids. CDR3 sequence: CASSFRAAVHNEQFF. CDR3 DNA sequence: TGTGCCAGCAGCTTTAGAGCGGCCGTTCACAATGAGCAGTTCTTC.

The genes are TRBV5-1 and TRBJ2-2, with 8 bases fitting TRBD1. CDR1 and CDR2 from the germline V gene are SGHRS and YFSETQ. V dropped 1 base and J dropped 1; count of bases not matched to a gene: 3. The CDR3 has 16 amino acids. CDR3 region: CASSLRGQENTGELFF. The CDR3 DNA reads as TGCGCCAGCAGCTTGAGGGGACAGGAGAACACCGGGGAGCTGTTTTTT.

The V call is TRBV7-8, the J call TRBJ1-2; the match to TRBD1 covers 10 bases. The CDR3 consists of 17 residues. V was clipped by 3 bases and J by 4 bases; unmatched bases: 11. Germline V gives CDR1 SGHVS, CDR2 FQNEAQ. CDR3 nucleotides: TGTGCCAGCAGCTTGGGGACAGGGGATTATACGGGCTATGGCTACACCTTC. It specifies CASSLGTGDYTGYGYTF.

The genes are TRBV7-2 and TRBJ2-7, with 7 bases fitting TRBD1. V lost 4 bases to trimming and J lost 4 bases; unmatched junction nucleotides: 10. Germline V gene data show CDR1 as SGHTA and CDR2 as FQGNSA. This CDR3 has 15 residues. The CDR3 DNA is TGTGCCAGCAGCTCCCAGGACAGGCGGGTATACGAGCAGTACTTC. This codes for CASSSQDRRVYEQYF. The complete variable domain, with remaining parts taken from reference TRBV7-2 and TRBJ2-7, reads GAGVSQSPSNKVTEKGKDVELRCDPISGHTALYWYRQSLGQGLEFLIYFQGNSAPDKSGLPSDRFSAERTGGSVSTLTIQRTQQEDSAVYLCASSSQDRRVYEQYFGPGTRLTVT.

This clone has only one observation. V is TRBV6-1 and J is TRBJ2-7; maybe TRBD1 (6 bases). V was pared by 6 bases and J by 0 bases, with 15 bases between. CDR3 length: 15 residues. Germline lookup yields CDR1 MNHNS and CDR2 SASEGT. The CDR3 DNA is TGTGCCAGCAGAGAACGGGACACTTACTCCTACGAGCAGTACTTC. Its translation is CASRERDTYSYEQYF.

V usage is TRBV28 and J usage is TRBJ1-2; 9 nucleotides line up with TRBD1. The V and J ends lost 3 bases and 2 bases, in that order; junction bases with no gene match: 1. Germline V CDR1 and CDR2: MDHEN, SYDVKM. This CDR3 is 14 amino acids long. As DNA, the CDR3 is TGTGCCAGCAGTTTGGGACAGGGAAACTATGGCTACACCTTC. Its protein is CASSLGQGNYGYTF.

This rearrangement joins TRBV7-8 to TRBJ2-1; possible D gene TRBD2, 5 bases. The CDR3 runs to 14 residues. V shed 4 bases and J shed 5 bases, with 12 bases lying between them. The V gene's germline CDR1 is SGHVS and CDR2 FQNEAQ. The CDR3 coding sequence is TGTGCCAGCAGCTCACTAGTAGAGCACAATGAGCAGTTCTTC. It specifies CASSSLVEHNEQFF.

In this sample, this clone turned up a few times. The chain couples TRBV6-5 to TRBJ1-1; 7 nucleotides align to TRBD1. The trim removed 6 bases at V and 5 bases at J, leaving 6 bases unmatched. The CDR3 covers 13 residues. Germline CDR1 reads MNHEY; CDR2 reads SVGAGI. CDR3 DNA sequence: TGTGCCAGCAGGACAGGGAGTGGAACTGAAGCTTTCTTT. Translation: CASRTGSGTEAFF.

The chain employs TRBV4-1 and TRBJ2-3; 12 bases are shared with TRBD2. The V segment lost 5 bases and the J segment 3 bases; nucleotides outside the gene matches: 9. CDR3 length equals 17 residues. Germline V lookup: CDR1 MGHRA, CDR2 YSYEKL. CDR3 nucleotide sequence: TGCGCCAGCAGCGAGTTGACTAGCGGGAGCGGAACAGATACGCAGTATTTT. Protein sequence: CASSELTSGSGTDTQYF.

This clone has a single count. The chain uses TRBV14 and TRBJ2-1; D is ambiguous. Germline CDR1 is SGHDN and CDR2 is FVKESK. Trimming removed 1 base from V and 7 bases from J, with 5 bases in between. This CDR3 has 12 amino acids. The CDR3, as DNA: TGTGCCAGCAGCCAAGTTCCAAATGAGCAGTTCTTC. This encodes CASSQVPNEQFF.

The CDR3 DNA sequence: TGCAGTGCTCCTGCAGATACGCAGTATTTT. Translation: CSAPADTQYF. V and J are TRBV20-1 and TRBJ2-3; D uncertain. The germline gives CDR1 DFQATT, CDR2 SNEGSKA (reference sequence). The CDR3 loop spans 10 amino acids. V was cut by 5 bases and J by 4 bases, with 4 bases left in between.

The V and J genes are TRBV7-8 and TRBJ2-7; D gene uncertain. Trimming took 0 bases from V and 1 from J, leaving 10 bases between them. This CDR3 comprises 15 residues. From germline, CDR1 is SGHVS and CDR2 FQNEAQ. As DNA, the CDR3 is TGTGCCAGCAGCTTAGCGCCAGGTGAATCCTACGAGCAGTACTTC. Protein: CASSLAPGESYEQYF.

CDR3 protein: CASSPFGGAGGPDTQYF. CDR3 bases: TGTGCCAGCAGCCCCTTCGGAGGAGCGGGGGGGCCGGATACGCAGTATTTT. The chain employs TRBV9 and TRBJ2-3, with 10 bases identical to TRBD2. The germline CDR1 and CDR2 sequences are SGDLS and YYNGEE. The CDR3 consists of 17 residues. After removal of 4 bases from V and 6 bases from J, the junction contained 14 bases not matched to a gene.

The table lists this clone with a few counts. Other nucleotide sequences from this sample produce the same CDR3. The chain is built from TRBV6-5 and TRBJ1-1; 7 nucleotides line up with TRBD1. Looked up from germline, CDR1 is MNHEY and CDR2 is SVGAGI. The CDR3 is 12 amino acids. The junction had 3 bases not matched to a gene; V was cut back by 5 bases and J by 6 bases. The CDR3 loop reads CASSRQGSEAFF. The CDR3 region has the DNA TGTGCCAGCAGTCGACAGGGCTCTGAAGCTTTCTTT.

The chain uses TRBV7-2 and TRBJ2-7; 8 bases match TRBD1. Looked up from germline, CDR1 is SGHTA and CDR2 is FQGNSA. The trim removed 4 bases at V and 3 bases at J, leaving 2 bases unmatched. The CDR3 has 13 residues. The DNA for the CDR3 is TGTGCCAGCAGCTGGACAGGGTACTACGAGCAGTACTTC. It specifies CASSWTGYYEQYF.

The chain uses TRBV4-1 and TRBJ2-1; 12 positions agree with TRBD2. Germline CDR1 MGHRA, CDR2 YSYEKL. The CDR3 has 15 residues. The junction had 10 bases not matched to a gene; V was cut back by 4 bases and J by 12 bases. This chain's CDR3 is CASSPLLAGGPGQFF. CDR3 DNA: TGCGCCAGCAGCCCTTTGCTAGCGGGAGGGCCAGGGCAGTTCTTC.

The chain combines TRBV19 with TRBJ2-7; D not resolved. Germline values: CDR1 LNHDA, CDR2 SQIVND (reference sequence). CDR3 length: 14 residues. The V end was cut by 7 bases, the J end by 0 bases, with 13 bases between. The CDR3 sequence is CASKETRSSYEQYF. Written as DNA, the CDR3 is TGTGCCAGTAAAGAAACCCGTAGCTCCTACGAGCAGTACTTC. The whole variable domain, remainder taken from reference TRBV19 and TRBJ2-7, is DGGITQSPKYLFRKEGQNVTLSCEQNLNHDAMYWYRQDPGQGLRLIYYSQIVNDFQKGDIAEGYSVSREKKESFPLTVTSAQKNPTAFYLCASKETRSSYEQYFGPGTRLTVT.

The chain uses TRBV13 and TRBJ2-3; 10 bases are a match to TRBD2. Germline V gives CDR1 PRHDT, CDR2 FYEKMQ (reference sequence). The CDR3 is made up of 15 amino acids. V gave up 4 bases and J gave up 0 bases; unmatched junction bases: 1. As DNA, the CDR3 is TGTGCCAGCAGCTCGACTAGCGGGAGCACAGATACGCAGTATTTT. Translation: CASSSTSGSTDTQYF.

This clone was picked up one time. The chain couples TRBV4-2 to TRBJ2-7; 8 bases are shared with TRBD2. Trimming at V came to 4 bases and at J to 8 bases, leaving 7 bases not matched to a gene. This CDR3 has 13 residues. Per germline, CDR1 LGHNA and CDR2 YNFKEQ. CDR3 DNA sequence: TGTGCCAGCAGCCCCCTGGCGGGAGGCCAGCAGTACTTC. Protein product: CASSPLAGGQQYF.

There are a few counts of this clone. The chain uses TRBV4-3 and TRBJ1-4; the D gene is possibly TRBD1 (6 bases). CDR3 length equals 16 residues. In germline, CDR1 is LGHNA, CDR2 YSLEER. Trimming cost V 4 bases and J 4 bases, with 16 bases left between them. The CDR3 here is CASSPQGGGVNEKLFF. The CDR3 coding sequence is TGCGCCAGCAGCCCGCAGGGAGGGGGGGTTAATGAAAAACTGTTTTTT.

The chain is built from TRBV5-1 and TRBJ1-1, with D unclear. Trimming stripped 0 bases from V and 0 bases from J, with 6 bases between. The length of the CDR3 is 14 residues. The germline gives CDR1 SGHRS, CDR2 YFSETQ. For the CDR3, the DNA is TGCGCCAGCAGCTTGGCCGTCTTGAACACTGAAGCTTTCTTT. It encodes CASSLAVLNTEAFF. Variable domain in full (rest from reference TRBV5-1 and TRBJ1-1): KAGVTQTPRYLIKTRGQQVTLSCSPISGHRSVSWYQQTPGQGLQFLFEYFSETQRNKGNFPGRFSGRQFSNSRSEMNVSTLELGDSALYLCASSLAVLNTEAFFGQGTRLTVV.

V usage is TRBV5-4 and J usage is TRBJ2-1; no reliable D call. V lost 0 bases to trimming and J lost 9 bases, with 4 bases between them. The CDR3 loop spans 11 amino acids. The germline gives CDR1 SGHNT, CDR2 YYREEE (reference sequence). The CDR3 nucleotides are TGTGCCAGCAGCTTGGGTCGTGAGCAGTTCTTC. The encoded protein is CASSLGREQFF.